The clone carrying this T cell receptor beta chain has a handful of counts. Its antigen is still unknown. This entry is derived from a study of long-term antiretroviral therapy in people with HIV. Study conclusions and caveats: With ART, diversity went up but was still lower than in transplant donor controls. Across all time points, the repertoire was dominated by clones that expanded before ART. From the mid-2000s to the late 2010s, blood was obtained, possibly while participants received older ART regimens.

Every one of the participants with HIV received treatment in the United States. Running of the v3.0 immunoSEQ assay took place at survey level. Libraries were prepared by immunoSEQ multiplex PCR; TCRdb keeps only in-frame clonotypes and omits some of them. The repertoire includes 7,300 or so clones, 65% to 75% of them detected once, and roughly 15% sits in the top ten. This clonotype was obtained from a middle-aged man with HIV. The specimen comprised unsorted PBMCs, sampled around eleven months before starting antiretroviral therapy.

The CDR3 region has the DNA TGTGCCAGCGGGGGACAGGGTGGTGAAAAACTGTTTTTT. Its translation is CASGGQGGEKLFF. This sequence joins TRBV6-1 and TRBJ1-4; 9 bases are a match to TRBD1. This CDR3 is built from 13 residues. Germline loops: CDR1 MNHNS, CDR2 SASEGT. Trimming at V came to 8 bases and at J to 7 bases, leaving 5 bases not matched to a gene.